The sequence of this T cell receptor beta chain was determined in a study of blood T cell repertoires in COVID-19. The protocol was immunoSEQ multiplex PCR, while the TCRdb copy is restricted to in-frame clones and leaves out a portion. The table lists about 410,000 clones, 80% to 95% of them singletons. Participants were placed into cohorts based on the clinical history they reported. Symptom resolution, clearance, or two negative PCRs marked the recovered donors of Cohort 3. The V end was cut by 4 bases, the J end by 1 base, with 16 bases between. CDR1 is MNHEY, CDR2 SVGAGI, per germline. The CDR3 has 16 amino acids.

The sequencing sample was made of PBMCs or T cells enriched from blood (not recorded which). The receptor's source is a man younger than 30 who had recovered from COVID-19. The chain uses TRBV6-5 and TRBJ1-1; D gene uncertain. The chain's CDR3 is CASSSQSLRANTEAFF. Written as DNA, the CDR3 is TGTGCCAGCAGTTCACAGTCTTTGCGGGCGAACACTGAAGCTTTCTTT.